This T cell receptor beta chain was captured by sequencing in a study of OX40 agonist ivuxolimab in advanced cancers. Turning to the study itself: Ivuxolimab, an antibody acting as an agonist of OX40 (CD134), was used to treat patients.

To note about this clone: The antigen is unknown.

The data were produced by immunoSEQ multiplex PCR, yet TCRdb's version contains in-frame clones alone and is incomplete. The sample has about 26,000 clones, 83% seen once. Study results and caveats: Clones of CD4+ and CD8+ blood T cells grew by week 6 at doses of 0.1 to 3.0 mg/kg. Low levels of normalized T-cell clonal expansion also appeared in some nonresponders. In CD8+ T cells, expanded clones were on average more numerous than in CD4+.

Material: CD4+ or CD8+ T cells sorted from blood, obtained in a trial of the OX40 agonist ivuxolimab. This clonotype originated in an adult with an advanced solid tumor such as melanoma, head and neck, liver or kidney cancer.

CDR3 residues: CASSLWGSYSPLHF. DNA of the CDR3: TGTGCCAGCAGTTTATGGGGAAGTTATTCACCCCTCCACTTT. V is TRBV27 and J is TRBJ1-6; no clear D gene. Germline CDR1 and CDR2: MNHEY and SMNVEV (reference sequence). V was cut by 1 base and J by 8 bases, with 9 bases left in between. The CDR3 extends over 14 amino acids.